This TCR beta chain appears in the sequencing data of a study of T-cell memory formation after mild COVID-19. Whole-study results and caveats: Contracting CD8+ clones were enriched in EMRA, CD4+ mainly in CM and EM.

TCRdb itself ran the 5' RACE reads through MiXCR, one entry per CDR3 protein. The table lists roughly 110,000 distinct CDR3 sequences, about an eighth of them singletons. As to this clonotype: Its antigen is undetermined.

The length of the CDR3 is 14 residues. V was clipped by 4 bases and J by 1 base, with 11 bases between them. The chain has TRBV12-3 or TRBV12-4 and TRBJ2-7; a weak D match, TRBD2 (5 bases). The TCR was taken from a man between 18 and 29 years old who had mild COVID-19 (a few samples of this study predate the infection). Cell type and time point are not known. Sequencing was performed on PBMCs or a T cell subset sorted from them (not recorded which). CDR3 nucleotides: TGTGCCAGCAGTTGGGGTAGGGAGTCCTACGAGCAGTACTTC. This codes for CASSWGRESYEQYF.